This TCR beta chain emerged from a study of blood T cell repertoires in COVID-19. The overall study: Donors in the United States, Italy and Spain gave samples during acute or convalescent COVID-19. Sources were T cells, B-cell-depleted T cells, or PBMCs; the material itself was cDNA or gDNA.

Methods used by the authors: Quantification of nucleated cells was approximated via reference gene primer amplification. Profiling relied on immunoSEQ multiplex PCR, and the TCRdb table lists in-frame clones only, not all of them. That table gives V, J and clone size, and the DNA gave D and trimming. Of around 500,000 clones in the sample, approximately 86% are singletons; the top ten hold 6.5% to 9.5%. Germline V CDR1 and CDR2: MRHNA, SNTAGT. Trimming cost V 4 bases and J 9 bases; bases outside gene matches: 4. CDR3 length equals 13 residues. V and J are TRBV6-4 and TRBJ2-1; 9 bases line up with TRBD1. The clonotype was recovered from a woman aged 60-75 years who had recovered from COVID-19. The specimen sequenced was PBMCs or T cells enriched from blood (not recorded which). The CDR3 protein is CASSGTGAGEQFF. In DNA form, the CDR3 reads TGTGCCAGCAGTGGGACAGGGGCAGGTGAGCAGTTCTTC.